A single sample gave rise to the 27 T cell receptor beta chains below, sequenced in a study of technical replicates of blood from a few donors. TCRdb's copy holds only in-frame clones and misses some; the assay was immunoSEQ multiplex PCR. The table lists 84,000 or so clones, roughly 97% of them singletons. The specimen was T cells isolated from PBMCs. The receptors were gathered from a human donor in good health.

The rearrangement uses TRBV11-2 and TRBJ2-1; D perhaps matches TRBD1 (6 bases). Trimming shortened V by 5 bases and J by 0 bases, and 14 bases separated the two germline ends. CDR1 is SGHAT and CDR2 is FQNNGV in the germline V gene. The CDR3 totals 16 residues. CDR3 sequence reads: CASSPNGQSSYNEQFF. The CDR3 nucleotides are TGTGCCAGCAGCCCCAACGGACAGAGCTCCTACAATGAGCAGTTCTTC.

The chain joins TRBV5-1 to TRBJ2-6; a weak D match, TRBD1 (5 bases). Germline CDR1 and CDR2: SGHRS and YFSETQ. V lost 0 bases and J lost 0, with 19 bases in between. The CDR3 covers 20 residues. CDR3 loop: CASSLEKQAPIHSGANVLTF. CDR3 nucleotides: TGCGCCAGCAGCTTGGAGAAACAGGCACCTATACACTCTGGGGCCAACGTCCTGACTTTC.

The chain is built from TRBV6-5 and TRBJ2-2, with a weak D call TRBD2 (6 bases). CDR1 is MNHEY, CDR2 SVGAGI, per germline. This CDR3 comprises 14 residues. The V end was cut by 7 bases, the J end by 2 bases, with 11 bases between. Written as DNA, the CDR3 is TGTGCCAGCAATCGGGGGACTAACACCGGGGAGCTGTTTTTT. It yields the protein CASNRGTNTGELFF.

The rearrangement uses TRBV27 and TRBJ1-1; 10 nucleotides align to TRBD1. Trimming at V came to 5 bases and at J to 3 bases, leaving 6 bases not matched to a gene. The germline V gene encodes CDR1 MNHEY and CDR2 SMNVEV (reference sequence). The CDR3 is made up of 15 amino acids. Here the CDR3 reads CASSTLGTGDTEAFF. CDR3 bases: TGTGCCAGCAGTACCCTCGGGACAGGGGACACTGAAGCTTTCTTT.

The chain is built from TRBV28 and TRBJ1-1, with D possibly being TRBD1 (5 bases). This CDR3 contains 17 residues. V lost 2 bases to trimming and J lost 5 bases, with 21 bases between them. Germline V gene data show CDR1 as MDHEN and CDR2 as SYDVKM. The CDR3 is CASSLVAPADGGTEAFF. For the CDR3, the DNA is TGTGCCAGCAGTTTAGTCGCCCCAGCGGACGGGGGGACTGAAGCTTTCTTT.

The chain carries TRBV10-1 and TRBJ2-7; 7 bases line up with TRBD2. J gave up 3 bases and V 2 bases, and 7 bases lay outside the gene matches. Germline V gene data show CDR1 as WNHNN and CDR2 as SYGVQD (reference sequence). The CDR3 runs to 15 residues. Here the CDR3 DNA reads TGCGCCAGCAGTGAGAAGTCAGGCGGGAGCTACGAGCAGTACTTC. This gives the protein CASSEKSGGSYEQYF.

This chain connects TRBV5-1 to TRBJ2-3; 9 positions agree with TRBD2. The CDR3 consists of 18 residues. J gave up 2 bases and V 1 base, and 11 bases lay outside the gene matches. Germline CDR1 SGHRS, CDR2 YFSETQ. The CDR3 region has the DNA TGCGCCAGCAGCTTGTTAAGATATCGCGGGAGGGCCACAGATACGCAGTATTTT. Residues: CASSLLRYRGRATDTQYF.

The chain is built from TRBV27 and TRBJ2-2, with a weak D call TRBD1 (5 bases). V lost 9 bases and J 2 bases, leaving 7 bases between the germline ends. Germline V gene sequence: CDR1 MNHEY, CDR2 SMNVEV (reference sequence). This CDR3 region has 12 residues. DNA of the CDR3: TGTGCCAGTCAGGGTAACACCGGGGAGCTGTTTTTT. It translates to CASQGNTGELFF.

The chain is built from TRBV28 and TRBJ2-5; 13 bases map to TRBD2. V lost 6 bases, J lost 5 bases, and 12 bases stayed unmatched. CDR3 length equals 17 residues. Germline V gene lookup returns CDR1 MDHEN and CDR2 SYDVKM. The CDR3 here is CASSPPPLLAGGETQYF. The CDR3 DNA is TGTGCCAGCAGCCCCCCGCCTTTACTAGCGGGAGGGGAGACCCAGTACTTC.

J is TRBJ1-1 and V is TRBV6-5, with TRBD1 matching 8 bases. The V and J ends lost 5 bases and 11 bases, in that order; junction bases with no gene match: 7. The CDR3 runs to 12 residues. The germline V gene encodes CDR1 MNHEY and CDR2 SVGAGI. Here the CDR3 DNA reads TGTGCCAGCAGTGCCCCGACAGGGGATGCTTTCTTT. Its protein product is CASSAPTGDAFF.

The chain carries TRBV2 and TRBJ1-5, with D perhaps TRBD1 (5 bases). Trimming removed 7 bases at V and 4 bases at J, with 17 bases between. CDR3 size: 15 residues. Germline loops: CDR1 SNHLY, CDR2 FYNNEI. The CDR3 loop is CASTKDSPVNQPQHF. DNA of the CDR3: TGTGCCAGCACCAAAGACAGTCCGGTTAATCAGCCCCAGCATTTT.

The chain is built from TRBV2 and TRBJ2-7; 7 bases are a match to TRBD1. V gave up 6 bases and J gave up 3 bases; unmatched junction bases: 5. The germline gives CDR1 SNHLY, CDR2 FYNNEI. The CDR3 length is 13 residues. CDR3 nucleotide sequence: TGTGCCAGCAGAACCGGGACAGTCTACGAGCAGTACTTC. This translates into CASRTGTVYEQYF.

The rearrangement uses TRBV5-6 and TRBJ1-4; no clear D. The germline V gene has CDR1 SGHDT and CDR2 YYEEEE. V lost 6 bases and J lost 1, with 10 bases in between. CDR3 size: 14 residues. The DNA of the CDR3 is TGTGCCAGCAATACCGGGAGAACTAATGAAAAACTGTTTTTT. This gives the protein CASNTGRTNEKLFF. The full variable domain, in which reference TRBV5-6 and TRBJ1-4 provide the parts outside the CDR3, is DAGVTQSPTHLIKTRGQQVTLRCSPKSGHDTVSWYQQALGQGPQFIFQYYEEEERQRGNFPDRFSGHQFPNYSSELNVNALLLGDSALYLCASNTGRTNEKLFFGSGTQLSVL.

The CDR3: CASSRGVGNIQYF. CDR3 DNA: TGTGCCAGCAGCCGGGGGGTTGGAAACATTCAGTACTTC. J is TRBJ2-4 and V is TRBV9; the match to TRBD2 covers 7 bases. CDR1 is SGDLS, CDR2 YYNGEE, per germline. V shed 4 bases and J 6 bases; nucleotides not matched to a gene: 4. The CDR3 runs to 13 residues.

This chain's CDR3 is CASSYSLDSYGYTF. CDR3 in DNA: TGTGCCAGCAGTTACTCATTGGACAGCTATGGCTACACCTTC. The chain combines TRBV6-5 with TRBJ1-2; D may be TRBD1 (6 bases). With 0 bases removed from V and 4 bases from J, the gap between germline ends came to 9 bases. From germline, CDR1 is MNHEY and CDR2 SVGAGI. This CDR3 spans 14 amino acids.

The CDR3 protein is CASGDRASNTGELFF. The CDR3 bases are TGTGCCAGCGGGGACAGGGCCAGCAACACCGGGGAGCTGTTTTTT. This chain links TRBV9 with TRBJ2-2, with 9 bases that match TRBD1. J gave up 2 bases and V 7 bases, and 6 bases lay outside the gene matches. Germline values: CDR1 SGDLS, CDR2 YYNGEE. There are 15 residues in the CDR3.

J is TRBJ1-6 and V is TRBV6-5, with no clear D. This CDR3 has 13 amino acids. V shed 7 bases and J shed 6 bases, with 10 bases lying between them. Germline V gene sequence: CDR1 MNHEY, CDR2 SVGAGI. The CDR3 nucleotides are TGTGCCAGCAAGTGGGAGGTTAATTCACCCCTCCACTTT. Residues: CASKWEVNSPLHF.

The chain is built from TRBV6-5 and TRBJ1-5; no definite D call. The V gene lost 6 bases and the J gene lost 1 base, with 13 bases spanning the gap. Germline V gene lookup returns CDR1 MNHEY and CDR2 SVGAGI. This CDR3 is 15 amino acids long. This CDR3 reads CASRTGLTSNQPQHF. CDR3 coding DNA: TGTGCCAGCAGAACCGGACTTACAAGCAATCAGCCCCAGCATTTT.

The chain links TRBV28 to TRBJ1-5, with a weak D call TRBD1 (5 bases). Trimming took 5 bases from V and 0 from J, leaving 11 bases between them. The germline V gene has CDR1 MDHEN and CDR2 SYDVKM. The CDR3 loop spans 15 amino acids. DNA of the CDR3: TGTGCCAGCAGTCTGCGGGACCATAGCAATCAGCCCCAGCATTTT. This translates into CASSLRDHSNQPQHF.

V and J are TRBV9 and TRBJ1-2; unclear D gene. The CDR3 is made up of 17 amino acids. CDR1 and CDR2 from the germline V gene are SGDLS and YYNGEE. Trimming took 0 bases from V and 0 from J, leaving 15 bases between them. CDR3 DNA sequence: TGTGCCAGCAGCGTAGGTTCCAGGCAAGAAGCTAACTATGGCTACACCTTC. Its protein product is CASSVGSRQEANYGYTF.

This chain joins TRBV29-1 and TRBJ2-1; weak D call: TRBD2 (6 bases). Germline V gene sequence: CDR1 SQVTM, CDR2 ANQGSEA. V gave up 7 bases and J gave up 1 base, with 11 bases separating them. This CDR3 has 13 residues. The CDR3 region is CSGRGSSYNEQFF. The CDR3 DNA is TGCAGCGGGCGGGGTAGTTCCTACAATGAGCAGTTCTTC.

The chain has TRBV27 and TRBJ2-1; D uncertain. The length of the CDR3 is 16 residues. V was clipped by 0 bases and J by 4 bases, with 13 bases between them. Germline V gene lookup returns CDR1 MNHEY and CDR2 SMNVEV (reference sequence). The chain's CDR3 is CASSLSTTRSYNEQFF. CDR3 nucleotides: TGTGCCAGCAGTTTATCGACGACAAGATCTTACAATGAGCAGTTCTTC.

The chain carries TRBV27 and TRBJ2-3; 11 positions match TRBD2. The CDR3 length is 15 residues. CDR1 and CDR2 (germline): MNHEY, SMNVEV (reference sequence). V was clipped by 5 bases and J by 4 bases; unmatched bases: 5. The CDR3, as DNA: TGTGCCAGCAGTCGACTAGCGGGGAGATCAGATACGCAGTATTTT. Translated, it gives CASSRLAGRSDTQYF.

The rearrangement uses TRBV6-1 and TRBJ2-3; a weak D match, TRBD2 (5 bases). V was cut by 8 bases and J by 6 bases, with 15 bases left in between. The length of the CDR3 is 13 residues. From germline, CDR1 is MNHNS and CDR2 SASEGT. The CDR3 region is CASLARVSDTQYF. In nucleotides, the CDR3 is TGTGCCAGCTTGGCGAGGGTTTCGGATACGCAGTATTTT.

V and J are TRBV6-6 and TRBJ2-2; 9 bases fit TRBD2. The CDR3 runs to 16 residues. Germline lookup yields CDR1 MNHNY and CDR2 SVGAGI (reference sequence). With V trimmed by 8 bases and J by 0 bases, 7 bases remained unmatched. The CDR3 DNA is TGTGCCAGCCGACGCGGGGGGGGGCCGAACACCGGGGAGCTGTTTTTT. Translating gives CASRRGGGPNTGELFF.

The genes are TRBV12-5 and TRBJ2-3; 9 bases map to TRBD1. CDR1 is LGHNT, CDR2 FRNRAP, per germline. With 2 bases clipped from V and 2 bases from J, the junction kept 11 bases outside the gene matches. This CDR3 is built from 18 residues. CDR3 protein: CASGLIKTGQGYTDTQYF. CDR3 nucleotide sequence: TGTGCTAGTGGTTTGATAAAGACGGGACAGGGCTACACAGATACGCAGTATTTT.

The chain has TRBV5-4 and TRBJ1-3; 7 bases are shared with TRBD1. CDR1 is SGHNT, CDR2 YYREEE, per germline (reference sequence). The length of the CDR3 is 13 residues. Trimming cost V 4 bases and J 5 bases; bases outside gene matches: 3. The CDR3 reads CASSRDSRNTIYF. Written as DNA, the CDR3 is TGTGCCAGCAGCCGGGACAGCAGAAACACCATATATTTT.